This TCR beta chain comes out of a study of blood T cell repertoires in COVID-19. The protocol was immunoSEQ multiplex PCR, while the TCRdb copy is restricted to in-frame clones and leaves out a portion. In the table there are 100,000 to 150,000 clones, around 89% of which are singletons. The CDR3 loop spans 13 amino acids. Germline-derived CDR1 and CDR2 are LGHDT and YNNKEL (reference sequence). The V and J ends lost 4 bases and 15 bases respectively, with 16 bases between them. The sequence was obtained from a man in his 60s with COVID-19, enrolled during active disease. The sample consisted of peripheral blood. The chain joins TRBV3-1 (or the pseudogene TRBV3-2) to TRBJ1-6; a possible D gene is TRBD1 (5 bases). The CDR3 DNA reads as TGTGCCAGCAGCCGCCAGGGTTCCCAGCACCTCCACTTT. It is translated as CASSRQGSQHLHF.